This passage covers 14 T cell receptor beta chains from one sample sequenced in a study of control samples from healthy donors and cancer patients. Produced via immunoSEQ multiplex PCR; TCRdb's table is partial and in-frame only. The sample lists 98,000 or so clones; 70% to 85% were seen once. The sequenced material came from blood. The receptors were sampled from a man aged 18 to 29 in good health.

The chain joins TRBV28 to TRBJ2-2; 9 bases fit TRBD2. Germline CDR1 and CDR2: MDHEN and SYDVKM. The CDR3 is 15 residues long. Trimming took 4 bases from V and 6 from J; bases not matched to a gene: 6. The CDR3 region is CASSSGLARAGELFF. CDR3 coding DNA: TGTGCCAGCAGTTCGGGACTAGCTAGGGCCGGGGAGCTGTTTTTT.

This clone has a handful of counts. The CDR3 region is CATSDWTSTDTQYF. The CDR3 DNA follows: TGTGCCACCAGTGATTGGACCTCCACAGATACGCAGTATTTT. The chain carries TRBV24-1 and TRBJ2-3; no firm D call. CDR1 is KGHDR and CDR2 is SFDVKD in the germline V gene. Trimming removed 2 bases from V and 2 bases from J, with 7 bases in between. The CDR3 has 14 amino acids.

This clone is a singleton in its sample. The genes are TRBV7-9 and TRBJ2-1, with D uncertain. The germline CDR1 and CDR2 sequences are SEHNR and FQNEAQ (reference sequence). The CDR3 spans 14 residues. Trimming stripped 4 bases from V and 7 bases from J, with 14 bases between. The CDR3 spells CASSSSLTINEQFF. The CDR3 DNA follows: TGTGCCAGCAGCTCCTCCTTGACGATTAATGAGCAGTTCTTC. Complete variable domain (other parts from reference TRBV7-9 and TRBJ2-1): DTGVSQNPRHKITKRGQNVTFRCDPISEHNRLYWYRQTLGQGPEFLTYFQNEAQLEKSRLLSDRFSAERPKGSFSTLEIQRTEQGDSAMYLCASSSSLTINEQFFGPGTRLTVL.

The chain links TRBV5-3 to TRBJ2-6; D possibly corresponds to TRBD1 (5 bases). TRBV5-3 counts as an open reading frame of uncertain function. V was trimmed by 0 bases and J by 2 bases, leaving 6 bases between them. CDR3 size: 15 residues. CDR3 region: CARSLETAGANVLTF. CDR3 bases: TGTGCCAGAAGCTTGGAGACAGCTGGGGCCAACGTCCTGACTTTC.

The chain uses TRBV4-3 and TRBJ2-7; a possible D gene is TRBD1 (5 bases). The V end lost 5 bases, the J end lost 7 bases, and 15 bases lay between the germline ends. The CDR3 sequence is 13 residues long. The germline gives CDR1 LGHNA, CDR2 YSLEER. The CDR3 region has the DNA TGCGCCAGCAGCTTGGACACCTCCGGGGAGCAGTACTTC. This encodes CASSLDTSGEQYF.

The CDR3, as DNA: TGTGCCAGCAGCAAAGTAATCCCCGCGACGCAGGGGGCGCCGGGCACCGGGGAGCTGTTTTTT. It yields the protein CASSKVIPATQGAPGTGELFF. The V and J genes are TRBV21-1 and TRBJ2-2; TRBD1, the table's D call, was not compared with the DNA. TRBV21-1 is a recognized pseudogene. The CDR3 contains 21 residues.

This chain connects TRBV5-1 to TRBJ2-1; 7 bases map to TRBD1. The germline V gene has CDR1 SGHRS and CDR2 YFSETQ. After removal of 4 bases from V and 5 bases from J, the junction contained 12 bases not matched to a gene. This CDR3 is 16 amino acids long. The CDR3 nucleotides read TGCGCCAGCAGCCCCGGATGGACAGGTTCTAACAATGAGCAGTTCTTC. Protein: CASSPGWTGSNNEQFF.

The gene calls are TRBV5-5 and TRBJ2-7, with D possibly matching TRBD1 (7 bases). Trimming removed 7 bases from V and 2 bases from J, with 16 bases in between. CDR3 size: 14 residues. Germline V CDR1 and CDR2: SGHKS, YYEKEE (reference sequence). CDR3 sequence: CASSLTGTPYEQYF. Here the CDR3 DNA reads TGTGCCAGCTCACTGACAGGGACTCCCTACGAGCAGTACTTC.

The gene calls are TRBV5-1 and TRBJ2-6; 7 bases agree with TRBD1. The trim removed 3 bases at V and 1 base at J, leaving 10 bases unmatched. In germline, CDR1 is SGHRS, CDR2 YFSETQ. The CDR3 totals 18 residues. CDR3 bases: TGCGCCAGCAGCTGGGGACAGTCCCCGGTGTCTGGGGCCAACGTCCTGACTTTC. This translates into CASSWGQSPVSGANVLTF.

The chain joins TRBV7-2 to TRBJ2-1; D perhaps matches TRBD1 (7 bases). The CDR3 spans 15 residues. Germline V gene data show CDR1 as SGHTA and CDR2 as FQGNSA. Trimming cost V 5 bases and J 3 bases, with 14 bases left between them. The DNA for the CDR3 is TGTGCCAGCAGCGGAGGGCAGGGGGGCTACAATGAGCAGTTCTTC. Protein product: CASSGGQGGYNEQFF.

V usage is TRBV6-2 or TRBV6-3 and J usage is TRBJ1-6, with a possible D match to TRBD1 (5 bases). Germline values: CDR1 MNHEY, CDR2 SVGEGT. The CDR3 loop spans 12 amino acids. The V gene lost 5 bases and the J gene lost 13 bases, with 12 bases spanning the gap. The CDR3 nucleotides are TGTGCCAGCAGTAGGGGTACTGGGCCCCTCCACTTT. This encodes CASSRGTGPLHF.

The chain couples TRBV4-1 to TRBJ1-6, with TRBD1 as a possible D gene (5 bases). This CDR3 has 17 residues. Trimming removed 0 bases from V and 9 bases from J, with 18 bases in between. Germline V gene sequence: CDR1 MGHRA, CDR2 YSYEKL. Here the CDR3 reads CASSQEWQPDSSSPLHF. In DNA, the CDR3 is TGCGCCAGCAGCCAAGAGTGGCAGCCCGACAGTAGTTCACCCCTCCACTTT.

To note about this clone: The sample has other DNA sequences that encode this CDR3 too. The V and J genes are TRBV9 and TRBJ1-3; no clear D. The CDR3 consists of 11 residues. Trimming removed 4 bases from V and 4 bases from J, with 3 bases in between. Germline V gene data show CDR1 as SGDLS and CDR2 as YYNGEE. The CDR3 nucleotides read TGTGCCAGCAGCCGAGGAAACACCATATATTTT. It specifies CASSRGNTIYF.

The rearrangement joins TRBV27 to TRBJ2-6, with 9 bases matching TRBD1. V was pared by 6 bases and J by 4 bases, with 16 bases of the junction left unmatched. This CDR3 contains 19 residues. The V gene's germline CDR1 is MNHEY and CDR2 SMNVEV (reference sequence). The CDR3 DNA sequence: TGTGCCAGCAGCTCCCTAAGGGACAGGGCGTCTCAAGGGGCCAACGTCCTGACTTTC. This gives the protein CASSSLRDRASQGANVLTF.